This entry describes one T cell receptor (beta chain). Its antigen remains unidentified. The data originate from a study of Ad26.COV2.S vaccination and SARS-CoV-2 variants. For the study at large: The authors gave Ad26.COV2.S intramuscularly, either once or twice 56 days apart. Overall study results and limits: Relative to placebo recipients, vaccine recipients exhibited elevated spike-specific TCR breadth.

Profiled with immunoSEQ multiplex PCR; TCRdb holds only in-frame clones, not every one. Among 350,000 to 450,000 clones listed, roughly 87% were seen once. Treatment meaning: roughly 18 received Ad26.COV2.S at low or high dose, single or two shots; about 5 received placebo; per-sample allocation not given. Sample collection was performed on day 63 after the first vaccine or placebo injection. An Ad26 vector was used to express Wuhan-strain SARS-CoV-2 spike as the vaccine. The CDR3 is made up of 13 amino acids. The germline V and J ends were trimmed by 8 bases and 2 bases, with 13 bases remaining between them. The germline V gene has CDR1 SNHLY and CDR2 FYNNEI.

This receptor was obtained from a person between 18 and 65 years old who received the Ad26.COV2.S COVID-19 vaccine or a placebo. V is TRBV2 and J is TRBJ2-7; a weak D match, TRBD1 (6 bases). The material sequenced was peripheral blood, taken in a trial of Ad26.COV2.S vaccine versus placebo. CDR3 nucleotides: TGTGCCAGCGTTGTCTCAGGGGCCTACGAGCAGTACTTC. Its translation is CASVVSGAYEQYF.